This TCR beta chain was obtained from a study of identical twins. MiXCR, run by TCRdb on the 5' RACE reads, gives a single entry per CDR3 protein. This sample carries roughly 700,000 distinct CDR3 sequences, 8% to 9% of them seen once, and the ten largest clones take approximately 0.94%. The V gene lost 4 bases and the J gene lost 10 bases, with 9 bases spanning the gap. This CDR3 has 11 residues. The V gene's germline CDR1 is KGHDR and CDR2 SFDVKD. This same sample was also taken into another study, of yellow fever vaccine responses in identical twins.

This chain links TRBV24-1 with TRBJ1-2; the D is unclear. Material: PBMCs. The sequence was collected from a woman aged 18-30 years in good health. In nucleotides, the CDR3 is TGTGCCACCAGTGAAGCGGGAGACTACACCTTC. This codes for CATSEAGDYTF.